These T cell receptor beta chains were read from a single sample in a study of technical replicates of blood from a handful of donors. Here immunoSEQ multiplex PCR was the method, and the copy in TCRdb shows in-frame clones only, minus some. The table has under 100,000 clones, approximately 95% seen once; the top ten hold about 0.36%. The sample comprised T cells isolated from PBMCs. All receptors derive from a human donor in good health. The CDR3 runs from the conserved cysteine through the conserved F or W. Each record gives: D gene, J gene, clone size, V gene, CDR3 protein, CDR3 DNA. A D gene is named only where the DNA matches it firmly. Only part of the rows carry a size: once, few, many, or a class if the clone is expanded.

d_call: NA; j_call: TRBJ2-2; clone_size: NA; v_call: TRBV9; cdr3_aa: CASSVVTTGELFF; cdr3_nt: TGTGCCAGCAGCGTAGTGACTACCGGGGAGCTGTTTTTT
d_call: TRBD1; j_call: TRBJ1-1; clone_size: NA; v_call: TRBV5-1; cdr3_aa: CASSSEQGTEAFF; cdr3_nt: TGCGCCAGCAGCTCCGAACAGGGGACTGAAGCTTTCTTT
d_call: NA; j_call: TRBJ2-1; clone_size: NA; v_call: TRBV6-5; cdr3_aa: CASSYSGYNEQFF; cdr3_nt: TGTGCCAGCAGTTACTCCGGTTACAATGAGCAGTTCTTC
d_call: NA; j_call: TRBJ2-7; clone_size: NA; v_call: TRBV5-5; cdr3_aa: CASSLAVSFSYEQYF; cdr3_nt: TGTGCCAGCAGCTTGGCCGTGTCTTTCTCCTACGAGCAGTACTTC
d_call: NA; j_call: TRBJ1-1; clone_size: few; v_call: TRBV9; cdr3_aa: CASSVGAITNTEAFF; cdr3_nt: TGTGCCAGCAGCGTAGGTGCGATTACGAACACTGAAGCTTTCTTT
d_call: NA; j_call: TRBJ2-6; clone_size: NA; v_call: TRBV4-1; cdr3_aa: CASSRKAARRWTYSGANVLTF; cdr3_nt: TGCGCCAGCAGCCGCAAGGCGGCCAGGCGCTGGACTTACTCTGGGGCCAACGTCCTGACTTTC
d_call: NA; j_call: TRBJ2-7; clone_size: once; v_call: TRBV6-6; cdr3_aa: CASSFPEGAHEQYF; cdr3_nt: TGTGCCAGCAGTTTCCCCGAGGGTGCCCACGAGCAGTACTTC
d_call: TRBD2; j_call: TRBJ2-1; clone_size: NA; v_call: TRBV6-5; cdr3_aa: CAAGGGISYNEQFF; cdr3_nt: TGTGCCGCGGGGGGCGGGATTTCCTACAATGAGCAGTTCTTC
d_call: TRBD1; j_call: TRBJ2-1; clone_size: NA; v_call: TRBV5-6; cdr3_aa: CASSLVTTGVDRRQFF; cdr3_nt: TGTGCCAGCAGCTTGGTCACGACAGGGGTTGATCGGCGGCAGTTCTTC
d_call: NA; j_call: TRBJ2-2; clone_size: NA; v_call: TRBV4-1; cdr3_aa: CASKSVWGQRNTGELFF; cdr3_nt: TGCGCCAGCAAGTCCGTCTGGGGCCAGAGGAACACCGGGGAGCTGTTTTTT
d_call: NA; j_call: TRBJ1-3; clone_size: once; v_call: TRBV6-5; cdr3_aa: CASSYSRTGGNTIYF; cdr3_nt: TGTGCCAGCAGTTACTCCAGGACTGGTGGAAACACCATATATTTT
d_call: TRBD1; j_call: TRBJ1-2; clone_size: few; v_call: TRBV7-9; cdr3_aa: CASSGADRVSGYTF; cdr3_nt: TGTGCCAGCAGCGGAGCCGACAGGGTTAGTGGCTACACCTTC
d_call: NA; j_call: TRBJ1-2; clone_size: NA; v_call: TRBV30; cdr3_aa: CASLTGIMGGYTF; cdr3_nt: TGTGCCAGCCTAACAGGGATAATGGGTGGCTACACCTTC
d_call: NA; j_call: TRBJ2-1; clone_size: NA; v_call: TRBV4-1; cdr3_aa: CASSQDRAGTPSYNEQFF; cdr3_nt: TGCGCCAGCAGCCAAGACCGTGCGGGGACCCCCTCCTACAATGAGCAGTTCTTC
d_call: NA; j_call: TRBJ1-1; clone_size: NA; v_call: TRBV27; cdr3_aa: CASNMGLNTEAFF; cdr3_nt: TGTGCCAGCAACATGGGCCTGAACACTGAAGCTTTCTTT
d_call: NA; j_call: TRBJ2-7; clone_size: NA; v_call: TRBV28; cdr3_aa: CASSYRLGFHYEQYF; cdr3_nt: TGTGCCAGCAGTTATAGACTAGGATTCCACTACGAGCAGTACTTC
d_call: TRBD2; j_call: TRBJ2-4; clone_size: NA; v_call: TRBV19; cdr3_aa: CASSIGSSGRAHIQYF; cdr3_nt: TGTGCCAGTAGTATAGGAAGTAGCGGGAGGGCCCACATTCAGTACTTC
d_call: NA; j_call: TRBJ1-5; clone_size: NA; v_call: TRBV5-4; cdr3_aa: CASSLKGEGNQPQHF; cdr3_nt: TGTGCCAGCAGCTTGAAGGGGGAAGGCAATCAGCCCCAGCATTTT
d_call: NA; j_call: TRBJ2-3; clone_size: NA; v_call: TRBV27; cdr3_aa: CASSLSVRATDTQYF; cdr3_nt: TGTGCCAGCAGTTTATCAGTCAGGGCCACAGATACGCAGTATTTT
d_call: NA; j_call: TRBJ2-7; clone_size: NA; v_call: TRBV15; cdr3_aa: CATSRSPDSPPRNEQYF; cdr3_nt: TGTGCCACCAGCAGATCCCCTGACAGTCCACCCCGGAACGAGCAGTACTTC
d_call: NA; j_call: TRBJ2-7; clone_size: NA; v_call: TRBV11-3; cdr3_aa: CASSFYAGASSYEQYF; cdr3_nt: TGTGCCAGCAGCTTTTACGCAGGGGCTAGCTCCTACGAGCAGTACTTC
d_call: NA; j_call: TRBJ2-7; clone_size: NA; v_call: TRBV27; cdr3_aa: CASRPGGRIAPTYEQYF; cdr3_nt: TGTGCCAGCAGGCCCGGTGGGAGGATCGCCCCTACCTACGAGCAGTACTTC
d_call: NA; j_call: TRBJ1-2; clone_size: NA; v_call: TRBV5-1; cdr3_aa: CASSSSWGGLDYGYTF; cdr3_nt: TGCGCCAGCAGCTCCAGCTGGGGGGGGCTTGACTATGGCTACACCTTC
d_call: NA; j_call: TRBJ1-5; clone_size: NA; v_call: TRBV19; cdr3_aa: CATKREAIGRSQPQHF; cdr3_nt: TGTGCCACCAAAAGGGAGGCCATCGGGCGAAGTCAGCCCCAGCATTTT
d_call: TRBD1; j_call: TRBJ1-2; clone_size: NA; v_call: TRBV6-5; cdr3_aa: CASRPVTGGYGYTF; cdr3_nt: TGTGCCAGCAGACCCGTAACAGGGGGCTATGGCTACACCTTC
d_call: TRBD1; j_call: TRBJ1-5; clone_size: NA; v_call: TRBV6-5; cdr3_aa: CASSYLGQGRQPQHF; cdr3_nt: TGTGCCAGCAGTTACCTGGGACAGGGCCGTCAGCCCCAGCATTTT